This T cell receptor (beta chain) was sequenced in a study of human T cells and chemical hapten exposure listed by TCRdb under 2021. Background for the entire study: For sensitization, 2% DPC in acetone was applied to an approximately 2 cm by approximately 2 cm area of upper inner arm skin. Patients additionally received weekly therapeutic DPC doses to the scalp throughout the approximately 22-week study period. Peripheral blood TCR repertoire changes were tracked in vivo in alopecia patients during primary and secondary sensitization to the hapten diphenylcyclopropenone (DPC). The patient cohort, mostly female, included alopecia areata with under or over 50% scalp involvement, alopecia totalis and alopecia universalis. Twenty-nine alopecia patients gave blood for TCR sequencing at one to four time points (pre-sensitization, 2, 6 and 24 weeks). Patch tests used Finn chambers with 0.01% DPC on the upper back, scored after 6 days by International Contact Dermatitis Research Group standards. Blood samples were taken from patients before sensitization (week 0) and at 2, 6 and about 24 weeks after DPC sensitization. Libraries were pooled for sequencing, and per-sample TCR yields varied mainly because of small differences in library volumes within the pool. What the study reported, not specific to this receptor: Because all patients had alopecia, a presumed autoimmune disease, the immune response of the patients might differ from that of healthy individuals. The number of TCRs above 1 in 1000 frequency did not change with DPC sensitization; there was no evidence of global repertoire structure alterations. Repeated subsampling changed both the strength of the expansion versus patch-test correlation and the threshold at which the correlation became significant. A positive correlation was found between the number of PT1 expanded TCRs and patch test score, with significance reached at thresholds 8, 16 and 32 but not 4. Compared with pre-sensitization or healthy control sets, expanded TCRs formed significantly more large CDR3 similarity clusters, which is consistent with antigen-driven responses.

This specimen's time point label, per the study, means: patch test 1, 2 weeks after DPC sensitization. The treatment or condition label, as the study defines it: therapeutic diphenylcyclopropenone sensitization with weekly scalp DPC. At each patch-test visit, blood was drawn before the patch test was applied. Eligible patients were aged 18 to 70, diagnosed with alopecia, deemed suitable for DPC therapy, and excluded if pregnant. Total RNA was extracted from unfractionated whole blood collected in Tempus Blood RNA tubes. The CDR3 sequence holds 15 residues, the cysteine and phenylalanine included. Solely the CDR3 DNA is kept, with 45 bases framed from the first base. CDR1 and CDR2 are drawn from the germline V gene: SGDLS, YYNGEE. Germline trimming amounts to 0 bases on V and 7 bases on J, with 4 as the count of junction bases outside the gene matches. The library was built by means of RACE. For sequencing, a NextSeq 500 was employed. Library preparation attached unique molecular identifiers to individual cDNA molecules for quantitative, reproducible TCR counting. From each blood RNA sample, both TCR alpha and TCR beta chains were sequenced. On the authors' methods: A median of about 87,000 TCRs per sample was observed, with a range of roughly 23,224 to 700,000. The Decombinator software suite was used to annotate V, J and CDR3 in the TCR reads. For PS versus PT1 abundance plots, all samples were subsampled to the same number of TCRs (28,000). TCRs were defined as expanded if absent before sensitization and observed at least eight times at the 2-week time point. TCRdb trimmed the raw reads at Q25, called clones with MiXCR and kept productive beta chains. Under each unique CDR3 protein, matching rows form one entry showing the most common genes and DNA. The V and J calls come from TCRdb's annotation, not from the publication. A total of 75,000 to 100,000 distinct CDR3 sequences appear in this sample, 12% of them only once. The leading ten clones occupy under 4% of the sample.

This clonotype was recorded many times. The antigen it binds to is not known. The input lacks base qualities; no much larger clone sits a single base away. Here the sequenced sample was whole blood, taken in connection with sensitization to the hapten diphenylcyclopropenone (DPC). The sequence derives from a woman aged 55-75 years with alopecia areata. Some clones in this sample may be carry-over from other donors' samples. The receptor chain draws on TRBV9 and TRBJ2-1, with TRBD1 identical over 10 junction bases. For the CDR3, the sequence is CASSVEGQGSNEQFF. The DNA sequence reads TGTGCCAGCAGCGTAGAGGGACAGGGGTCAAATGAGCAGTTCTTC.